This paragraph reports one TCR beta chain. This entry comes from a study of T cell changes during pregnancy in multiple sclerosis. This CDR3 is built from 15 residues. Germline V gives CDR1 ENHRY, CDR2 SYGVKD. Trimming took 10 bases from V and 0 from J, leaving 19 bases between them. Repertoires were generated with immunoSEQ multiplex PCR, while TCRdb's copy carries only in-frame clones and drops some. The repertoire holds approximately 49,000 clones, with 90% as singletons. The chain is built from TRBV10-3 and TRBJ2-7, with D maybe TRBD2 (6 bases). The sequence derives from a female donor in good health, enrolled as a control in a pregnancy study. Material: peripheral blood, obtained after pregnancy. CDR3 coding DNA: TGTGCCAGCGCGTCGTCGGGGGAGAGCTCCTACGAGCAGTACTTC. Its translation is CASASSGESSYEQYF.